This paragraph reports one TCR beta chain. Antigen: not known. This entry comes from a study of cytomegalovirus exposure and HLA in healthy donors. Across the whole study: In a later analysis, the roughly 110 validation repertoires were reported to have used the same platform as the 600 to 700 first-cohort repertoires. Study-level results: The classifier reportedly diagnosed cytomegalovirus status with high specificity and sensitivity.

Among the approximately 130 subjects of the validation cohort, separate from the roughly 730-subject first cohort, were the donors. The germline gives CDR1 SNHLY, CDR2 FYNNEI. This CDR3 is 16 amino acids long. Trimming removed 2 bases at V and 0 bases at J, with 11 bases between. Assay used: immunoSEQ multiplex PCR; TCRdb lists only in-frame clones, some missing. The sample carries under 150,000 clones, approximately 90% recorded once. The receptor was derived from a woman aged 18-29 years in good health and CMV-seronegative. The J gene is TRBJ1-3, the V gene TRBV2; D gene ambiguous. The sample taken for sequencing was PBMCs. CDR3 in DNA: TGTGCCAGCAGTGAAAGAAGGTCGGGCTCTGGAAACACCATATATTTT. Translated, it gives CASSERRSGSGNTIYF.